The 23 T cell receptor beta chains presented below share a single source sample, sequenced in a study of blood T cell repertoires in COVID-19. Data came from immunoSEQ multiplex PCR; TCRdb stores just in-frame clones and leaves some out. The table shows about 130,000 clones, with 80% to 85% occurring only once. The sample was PBMCs or T cells enriched from blood (not recorded which). The source is a man aged 30 to 45 who had recovered from COVID-19.

The chain uses TRBV9 and TRBJ2-3; 11 bases agree with TRBD2. Germline lookup yields CDR1 SGDLS and CDR2 YYNGEE. The V segment lost 3 bases and the J segment 5 bases; nucleotides outside the gene matches: 11. This CDR3 region has 17 residues. This chain's CDR3 is CASSADSGRVGKDTQYF. CDR3 in DNA: TGTGCCAGCAGCGCCGATAGCGGGAGGGTTGGGAAAGATACGCAGTATTTT.

The chain links TRBV27 to TRBJ2-7; 9 bases are shared with TRBD2. V was clipped by 3 bases and J by 3 bases; unmatched bases: 0. Germline loops: CDR1 MNHEY, CDR2 SMNVEV (reference sequence). The CDR3 is made up of 13 amino acids. The CDR3 sequence: CASSLTSGYEQYF. For the CDR3, the DNA is TGTGCCAGCAGTTTGACTAGCGGCTACGAGCAGTACTTC.

The genes are TRBV5-6 and TRBJ2-1; 7 nucleotides align to TRBD1. The CDR3 is 15 amino acids. The J segment lost 7 bases and the V segment lost 0 bases, leaving 7 bases of the junction unmatched. Germline V gene sequence: CDR1 SGHDT, CDR2 YYEEEE. CDR3 DNA sequence: TGTGCCAGCAGCTTGGTACAGGGGAGTTGGAATGAGCAGTTCTTC. The encoded protein is CASSLVQGSWNEQFF.

The V gene is TRBV2, the J gene TRBJ2-7; the match to TRBD2 covers 14 bases. Germline CDR1 reads SNHLY; CDR2 reads FYNNEI. J gave up 12 bases and V 4 bases, and 5 bases lay outside the gene matches. CDR3 length equals 13 residues. The CDR3, as DNA: TGTGCCAGCAGTGCATCCGGGACTAGCGGGGGGTACGTC. Encoded protein: CASSASGTSGGYV.

The V and J genes are TRBV19 and TRBJ1-4; D gene ambiguous. The V gene's germline CDR1 is LNHDA and CDR2 SQIVND (reference sequence). The CDR3 sequence is 15 residues long. V was clipped by 4 bases and J by 2 bases, with 11 bases between them. In nucleotides, the CDR3 is TGTGCCAGTAGTACGGGTCGGTATACTAATGAAAAACTGTTTTTT. Its protein product is CASSTGRYTNEKLFF.

The chain uses TRBV5-1 and TRBJ2-3, with D hard to call. CDR3 length: 17 amino acids. Germline lookup yields CDR1 SGHRS and CDR2 YFSETQ. Deletions cut 2 bases from V and 5 bases from J, with 21 bases between. CDR3 bases: TGCGCCAGCAGCTTTCAGGCAACCCCATCAGGTCGAGATACGCAGTATTTT. Its translation: CASSFQATPSGRDTQYF.

This clone occurred once. The gene calls are TRBV1 and TRBJ2-2; the listed D gene, TRBD2, was not tested against the DNA. TRBV1 is listed as a pseudogene. The CDR3 runs to 16 residues. The CDR3 coding sequence is TGCACCAGCAGCCAAGATGGTAATAGCAACACCGGGGAGCTGTTTTTT. Amino acid sequence: CTSSQDGNSNTGELFF.

The chain couples TRBV4-1 to TRBJ2-7, with 9 bases lining up with TRBD1. Trimming at V came to 1 base and at J to 4 bases, leaving 5 bases not matched to a gene. The germline V gene encodes CDR1 MGHRA and CDR2 YSYEKL. This CDR3 has 15 residues. The CDR3: CASSQGQGVQYEQYF. Here the CDR3 DNA reads TGCGCCAGCAGCCAAGGACAGGGGGTTCAATACGAGCAGTACTTC.

CDR3 amino acids: CATSDNQGLTEAFF. CDR3 DNA: TGTGCCACCAGTGATAATCAGGGTCTCACTGAAGCTTTCTTT. This chain uses TRBV24-1 with TRBJ1-1; D is perhaps TRBD1 (5 bases). CDR1 is KGHDR and CDR2 is SFDVKD in the germline V gene. CDR3 length: 14 residues. V was pared by 3 bases and J by 4 bases, with 11 bases between.

V gene TRBV6-6 combines with J gene TRBJ2-7; TRBD1 might be the D (6 bases). This CDR3 contains 12 residues. Per the germline V gene, CDR1 is MNHNY and CDR2 is SVGAGI (reference sequence). V dropped 6 bases and J dropped 5 bases, with 11 bases sitting between them. CDR3 nucleotide sequence: TGTGCCAGCAGAACCTACAGGGACGAGCAGTACTTC. Translated: CASRTYRDEQYF.

This clone came up a few times. The chain joins TRBV18 to TRBJ2-7; 11 bases fit TRBD2. Trimming took 2 bases from V and 0 from J; bases not matched to a gene: 3. The CDR3 runs 16 residues. Germline CDR1 is KGHSH and CDR2 is LQKENI. CDR3 DNA: TGTGCCAGCTCACCATCGGGACTAGCGGCCTCCTACGAGCAGTACTTC. Amino acids: CASSPSGLAASYEQYF.

V gene TRBV6-5 combines with J gene TRBJ2-7, with TRBD2 matching 10 bases. CDR3 length: 14 residues. CDR1 is MNHEY and CDR2 is SVGAGI in the germline V gene. With V trimmed by 5 bases and J by 2 bases, 3 bases remained unmatched. CDR3 nucleotides: TGTGCCAGCAGTAGCCTAGCGGGAGCCTACGAGCAGTACTTC. This translates into CASSSLAGAYEQYF.

The rearrangement uses TRBV5-6 and TRBJ2-3, with TRBD1 matching over 8 bases. This CDR3 is 15 amino acids long. After removal of 0 bases from V and 5 bases from J, the junction contained 5 bases not matched to a gene. CDR1 and CDR2 from the germline V gene are SGHDT and YYEEEE. CDR3 nucleotide sequence: TGTGCCAGCAGCTTGGACCAGGGGGCAGGAGATACGCAGTATTTT. Translation: CASSLDQGAGDTQYF.

This sequence joins TRBV15 and TRBJ1-1, with D possibly matching TRBD1 (5 bases). The CDR3 has 14 amino acids. The germline V and J ends were trimmed by 3 bases and 1 base, with 9 bases remaining between them. CDR1 LNHNV and CDR2 YYDKDF come from the germline V gene (reference sequence). This CDR3 is CATSSGGGNTEAFF. The CDR3, as DNA: TGTGCCACCAGCAGCGGGGGAGGGAACACTGAAGCTTTCTTT.

A few counts support this clone. The chain's CDR3 is CASSVARGGDSGANVLTF. DNA for the CDR3: TGTGCCAGCAGCGTAGCTCGGGGGGGAGACTCTGGGGCCAACGTCCTGACTTTC. The chain combines TRBV9 with TRBJ2-6, with TRBD2 matching 8 bases. This CDR3 is 18 amino acids long. Germline V CDR1 and CDR2: SGDLS, YYNGEE. Trimming took 0 bases from V and 0 from J; bases not matched to a gene: 5.

V is TRBV19 and J is TRBJ1-3, with D possibly matching TRBD1 (5 bases). The V gene lost 10 bases and the J gene lost 0 bases, with 16 bases spanning the gap. Germline CDR1 and CDR2: LNHDA and SQIVND (reference sequence). There are 15 residues in the CDR3. CDR3 region: CATTSGRASGNTIYF. CDR3 DNA sequence: TGTGCCACCACATCCGGCAGGGCCTCTGGAAACACCATATATTTT.

DNA of the CDR3: TGTGCCAGCAGCGTACTAGCGGCCTTGTTGGATGAGCAGTTCTTC. Its protein product is CASSVLAALLDEQFF. This chain joins TRBV9 and TRBJ2-1, with 7 positions matching TRBD2. CDR1 is SGDLS and CDR2 is YYNGEE in the germline V gene. V gave up 1 base and J gave up 8 bases; unmatched junction bases: 9. This CDR3 is built from 15 residues.

This chain links TRBV4-1 with TRBJ2-1, with 16 bases lining up with TRBD2. In germline, CDR1 is MGHRA, CDR2 YSYEKL. CDR3 length equals 17 residues. Trimming took 6 bases from V and 9 from J; bases not matched to a gene: 11. This chain's CDR3 is CASRQPGTSGRASEQFF. The CDR3, as DNA: TGCGCCAGCAGACAACCCGGGACTAGCGGGAGGGCCAGTGAGCAGTTCTTC.

V is TRBV11-2 and J is TRBJ1-3, with 7 bases fitting TRBD1. V lost 5 bases to trimming and J lost 0 bases; unmatched junction nucleotides: 4. This CDR3 is 15 amino acids long. Per germline, CDR1 SGHAT and CDR2 FQNNGV. CDR3 DNA: TGTGCCAGCAGCAACAGGGGAAACTCTGGAAACACCATATATTTT. Encoded protein: CASSNRGNSGNTIYF.

This clone was observed a handful of times. V is TRBV6-1 and J is TRBJ1-4; no clear D. Looked up from germline, CDR1 is MNHNS and CDR2 is SASEGT. The CDR3 sequence is 13 residues long. The germline V and J ends were trimmed by 2 bases and 4 bases, with 5 bases remaining between them. The CDR3 sequence is CASSEIINEKLFF. The DNA for the CDR3 is TGTGCCAGCAGTGAAATTATTAATGAAAAACTGTTTTTT.

The V call is TRBV29-1, the J call TRBJ1-1; weak D call: TRBD1 (6 bases). The CDR3 has 11 residues. V dropped 8 bases and J dropped 3 bases, with 10 bases sitting between them. CDR1 and CDR2 (germline): SQVTM, ANQGSEA. The CDR3 nucleotides are TGCAGCTCTTGGACAGACACTGAAGCTTTCTTT. It is translated as CSSWTDTEAFF.

This clone has a single count. The chain joins TRBV30 to TRBJ2-7; 8 nucleotides line up with TRBD1. Unmatched junction bases numbered 3, after V lost 0 bases and J lost 2 bases. Germline V gives CDR1 GTSNPN, CDR2 SVGIG (reference sequence). The CDR3 extends over 14 amino acids. Here the CDR3 reads CAWSVGQGPYEQYF. CDR3 sequence (DNA): TGTGCCTGGAGTGTAGGACAGGGACCCTACGAGCAGTACTTC.

The genes are TRBV12-5 and TRBJ1-3, with a tentative D call TRBD1 (6 bases). V was clipped by 6 bases and J by 4 bases, with 13 bases between them. This CDR3 comprises 14 residues. Germline assignment: CDR1 LGHNT and CDR2 FRNRAP. CDR3 in amino acids: CASGPSGQGNTIYF. CDR3 bases: TGTGCTAGTGGGCCTTCGGGACAAGGAAACACCATATATTTT.